These 17 T cell receptor beta chains came from one sample sequenced in a study of beta chain features in type 1 diabetes. These receptors have no identified antigens. Study conclusions and caveats: The study found moderately but significantly shorter TCRB CDR3s in all four CD4+ subsets of Type 1 diabetes patients.

Expressed TCRB transcripts were sequenced because the isolated RNA had all been reverse transcribed beforehand. The assay was immunoSEQ multiplex PCR, and TCRdb's table has in-frame clones only and misses some. The sample consists of more than 300,000 clones, roughly 9.8% of them appearing once. Sequencing input: central memory CD4+ T cells from blood. The receptors stem from a young man with type 1 diabetes.

This clone was observed at least ten times. The V gene is TRBV14, the J gene TRBJ2-1, with D perhaps given as TRBD1 or TRBD2 (5 bases each). Trimming cost V 6 bases and J 10 bases, with 16 bases left between them. CDR3 length equals 13 residues. Germline CDR1 is SGHDN and CDR2 is FVKESK. CDR3 sequence reads: CASSEMVRDEQFF. The CDR3 nucleotides are TGTGCCAGCAGTGAAATGGTCCGGGACGAGCAGTTCTTC.

The chain recombines TRBV27 with TRBJ2-1; 9 nucleotides line up with TRBD2. CDR3 length: 19 amino acids. Germline CDR1 and CDR2: MNHEY and SMNVEV (reference sequence). J lost 3 bases, V lost 0 bases, and 12 bases had no gene match. The CDR3 nucleotides read TGTGCCAGCAGTTTATCGCTTAGGCGGGAGGGCATCGTCTACAATGAGCAGTTCTTC. Amino acid sequence: CASSLSLRREGIVYNEQFF.

This clone was detected many times. The chain has TRBV7-2 and TRBJ2-1; D gene ambiguous. From germline, CDR1 is SGHTA and CDR2 FQGNSA. The CDR3 length is 11 residues. Trimming pared 5 bases from V and 8 bases from J, leaving 7 bases between. In nucleotides, the CDR3 is TGTGCCAGCAGCGGGTGGGATGAGCAGTTCTTC. Translated: CASSGWDEQFF.

This clone was detected a few times. V usage is TRBV6-5 and J usage is TRBJ1-2; no clear D. The CDR3 covers 12 residues. The germline V gene has CDR1 MNHEY and CDR2 SVGAGI. Trimming stripped 7 bases from V and 6 bases from J, with 12 bases between. The CDR3 loop is CASTKSEHGYTF. The CDR3 DNA reads as TGTGCCAGCACCAAATCGGAACATGGCTACACCTTC.

In its sample, this clone was seen a few times. J is TRBJ1-1 and V is TRBV7-2, with 9 nucleotides matching TRBD1. Germline assignment: CDR1 SGHTA and CDR2 FQGNSA. Germline trimming cut 5 bases from V and 0 bases from J; bases unmatched to any gene: 7. This CDR3 region has 16 residues. The CDR3 coding sequence is TGTGCCAGCAGCCGTGACAGGGGGACCATGAACACTGAAGCTTTCTTT. Translation: CASSRDRGTMNTEAFF.

This clone has a handful of counts. The gene calls are TRBV7-9 and TRBJ2-1, with D uncertain. CDR1 SEHNR and CDR2 FQNEAQ come from the germline V gene (reference sequence). The V end was cut by 1 base, the J end by 2 bases, with 12 bases between. The CDR3 sequence is 16 residues long. The CDR3 protein is CASSLGALDPYNEQFF. CDR3 sequence (DNA): TGTGCCAGCAGCTTAGGCGCGCTGGATCCCTACAATGAGCAGTTCTTC.

This clone has just a few counts. The chain links TRBV4-3 to TRBJ2-1; a weak D match, TRBD2 (6 bases). Germline CDR1 reads LGHNA; CDR2 reads YSLEER. Trimming took off 0 bases at V and 7 bases at J, with 16 bases between the two ends. This CDR3 contains 16 residues. The CDR3 here is CASSQERTYAGNEQFF. CDR3 sequence (DNA): TGCGCCAGCAGCCAAGAACGGACTTACGCGGGAAATGAGCAGTTCTTC.

There are a few counts of this clone. The junction does not match germline at one end; this may be a read error. The chain joins TRBV7-3 to TRBJ1-2, with 7 bases matching TRBD1. CDR3 length equals 16 residues. Germline CDR1 and CDR2: SGHTA and FQGTGA. The chain's CDR3 is CASSQERPGGKYGYTF. The DNA for the CDR3 is TGCGCCAGCAGCCAAGAGAGGCCAGGGGGAAAGTATGGCTACACCTTC.

The chain joins TRBV7-9 to TRBJ2-7, with D perhaps TRBD1 (6 bases). Germline V gives CDR1 SEHNR, CDR2 FQNEAQ (reference sequence). V lost 5 bases, J lost 7 bases, and 24 bases lay in between. The CDR3 totals 16 residues. The CDR3 is CASSPLSGGQLWEQYF. CDR3 coding DNA: TGTGCCAGCAGCCCCCTGTCTGGGGGCCAACTCTGGGAGCAGTACTTC.

This clone was counted a few times. DNA for the CDR3: TGTGCCAGCAGCTTAGCGGGCCTAGATACGCAGTATTTT. Translated: CASSLAGLDTQYF. J is TRBJ2-3 and V is TRBV7-2; D gene ambiguous. CDR1 is SGHTA, CDR2 FQGNSA, per germline. The CDR3 spans 13 residues. V shed 0 bases and J shed 5 bases, with 6 bases lying between them.

This clone was detected only a few times. Other nucleotide sequences in the sample specify the same CDR3. The chain's CDR3 is CASSLGGAGTDTQYF. The DNA of the CDR3 is TGCGCCAGCAGCTTGGGAGGCGCAGGCACAGATACGCAGTATTTT. The chain joins TRBV5-1 to TRBJ2-3; D gene unclear. The length of the CDR3 is 15 residues. The V gene's germline CDR1 is SGHRS and CDR2 YFSETQ. Trimming removed 0 bases from V and 1 base from J, with 9 bases in between. Full variable domain (outside the CDR3, taken from reference TRBV5-1 and TRBJ2-3): KAGVTQTPRYLIKTRGQQVTLSCSPISGHRSVSWYQQTPGQGLQFLFEYFSETQRNKGNFPGRFSGRQFSNSRSEMNVSTLELGDSALYLCASSLGGAGTDTQYFGPGTRLTVL.

This clone was seen more than once but under ten times. This chain joins TRBV6-6 and TRBJ1-2, with 10 bases aligning to TRBD1. Germline V CDR1 and CDR2: MNHNY, SVGAGI (reference sequence). The CDR3 consists of 15 residues. V lost 5 bases and J lost 5; bases outside the gene matches: 8. The CDR3 DNA reads as TGTGCCAGCAGTGCAACCGGGACAGGGGCTTATGGCTACACCTTC. Translated: CASSATGTGAYGYTF.

This clone has more than one count but fewer than ten. Other DNA sequences in the same sample also yield this CDR3. The chain employs TRBV6-5 and TRBJ2-5; D is unclear. V was clipped by 3 bases and J by 3 bases, with 5 bases between them. The CDR3 has 12 residues. In germline, CDR1 is MNHEY, CDR2 SVGAGI. The CDR3 nucleotides read TGTGCCAGCAGTTATGGAGAAGAGACCCAGTACTTC. It is translated as CASSYGEETQYF.

This clone was counted a few times. CDR3 loop: CASSLRPQGQETQYF. The CDR3, as DNA: TGTGCCAGCAGCCTAAGACCACAGGGGCAAGAGACCCAGTACTTC. This chain uses TRBV9 with TRBJ2-5; 7 nucleotides match TRBD1. The CDR3 is 15 residues long. Germline CDR1 is SGDLS and CDR2 is YYNGEE. Trimming cost V 4 bases and J 2 bases; bases outside gene matches: 8.

There are a few counts of this clone. The gene calls are TRBV7-8 and TRBJ2-5; D is undetermined. Per the germline V gene, CDR1 is SGHVS and CDR2 is FQNEAQ. The CDR3 contains 11 residues. V was trimmed by 6 bases and J by 13 bases, leaving 15 bases between them. CDR3 in amino acids: CASRYPGLPYF. The DNA for the CDR3 is TGTGCCAGCAGGTACCCGGGCCTCCCGTACTTC.

This clone was observed a few times. The chain employs TRBV28 and TRBJ2-1, with 7 bases aligning to TRBD1. V gave up 3 bases and J gave up 10 bases; unmatched junction bases: 9. CDR3 length equals 14 residues. CDR1 and CDR2 (germline): MDHEN, SYDVKM. Written as DNA, the CDR3 is TGTGCCAGCAGTTTCGAGACGACAGGGCGGGAGCAGTTCTTC. Its protein product is CASSFETTGREQFF.

V and J are TRBV18 and TRBJ2-7, with 7 bases that match TRBD1. Losses at the gene ends were 4 bases for V and 2 bases for J; bases not matched to a gene: 8. The CDR3 consists of 15 residues. Germline V CDR1 and CDR2: KGHSH, LQKENI. In nucleotides, the CDR3 is TGTGCCAGCTCACGAGGACAGGCGCTTACCTACGAGCAGTACTTC. The encoded protein is CASSRGQALTYEQYF.